The source of this TCR beta chain is a study of cytomegalovirus exposure and HLA in healthy donors. About the research overall: About 85 million unique TCR sequences came from HLA-typed donors in an early release. Points from the study as a whole: The productive fraction for most TCR beta V segments was about 87% or about 30% in an earlier analysis.

Concerning this clone itself: Antigen unknown.

CDR3 length: 18 residues. The V and J ends lost 5 bases and 3 bases, in that order; junction bases with no gene match: 15. In germline, CDR1 is SEHNR, CDR2 FQNEAQ (reference sequence). PCR used 60 Vbeta primers and 13 Jbeta primers. Data came from immunoSEQ multiplex PCR; TCRdb stores just in-frame clones and leaves some out. The repertoire holds about 150,000 clones, with approximately 85% as singletons. The gene calls are TRBV7-9 and TRBJ2-2, with TRBD1 matching 7 bases. This receptor was taken from a woman younger than 30 in good health and CMV-seronegative. The sequenced sample was PBMCs. The CDR3 DNA reads as TGTGCCAGCAGCACGACAGGGTCATTGCCCTGGGACACCGGGGAGCTGTTTTTT. Amino acid sequence: CASSTTGSLPWDTGELFF. The full variable domain, rest sourced from reference TRBV7-9 and TRBJ2-2, is DTGVSQNPRHKITKRGQNVTFRCDPISEHNRLYWYRQTLGQGPEFLTYFQNEAQLEKSRLLSDRFSAERPKGSFSTLEIQRTEQGDSAMYLCASSTTGSLPWDTGELFFGEGSRLTVL.